Below, 13 T cell receptor beta chains from the same sample are listed, as sequenced in a study of OX40 agonist ivuxolimab in advanced cancers. The assay was immunoSEQ multiplex PCR, and TCRdb's table has in-frame clones only and misses some. The data show tens of thousands of clones, with around 88% seen just once and around 28% held by the top ten. Source: CD4+ or CD8+ T cells sorted from blood, taken in a trial of the OX40 agonist ivuxolimab. These receptor sequences come from an adult with an advanced solid tumor such as melanoma, head and neck, liver or kidney cancer.

The V and J genes are TRBV7-9 and TRBJ2-2, with TRBD1 as a possible D gene (6 bases). The CDR3 has 15 residues. Trimming stripped 2 bases from V and 4 bases from J, with 11 bases between. Germline V CDR1 and CDR2: SEHNR, FQNEAQ (reference sequence). This CDR3 reads CASSLRQAPTGELFF. The CDR3 nucleotides read TGTGCCAGCAGCTTAAGACAGGCCCCCACCGGGGAGCTGTTTTTT.

The rearrangement uses TRBV6-1 and TRBJ1-1; D call uncertain. This CDR3 comprises 15 residues. The germline V and J ends were trimmed by 8 bases and 1 base, with 17 bases remaining between them. From germline, CDR1 is MNHNS and CDR2 SASEGT. DNA of the CDR3: TGTGCCAGCCTCCGGGGAAAGTTCGGGAACACTGAAGCTTTCTTT. Translation: CASLRGKFGNTEAFF.

The chain joins TRBV5-6 to TRBJ2-7, with 8 bases matching TRBD1. V lost 0 bases to trimming and J lost 5 bases; unmatched junction nucleotides: 4. Germline V gene sequence: CDR1 SGHDT, CDR2 YYEEEE. The CDR3 spans 14 residues. The DNA for the CDR3 is TGTGCCAGCAGCTTGGACAGGGGGGTCGACGAGCAGTACTTC. Translated: CASSLDRGVDEQYF.

This chain links TRBV14 with TRBJ2-7, with 8 positions matching TRBD1. CDR1 and CDR2 (germline): SGHDN, FVKESK. This CDR3 spans 14 amino acids. Trimming took 6 bases from V and 6 from J; bases not matched to a gene: 10. The chain's CDR3 is CASSLETGVREQYF. In DNA, the CDR3 is TGTGCCAGCAGTCTAGAGACAGGGGTGCGCGAGCAGTACTTC.

The chain recombines TRBV6-6 with TRBJ2-2; D uncertain. The CDR3 sequence is 10 residues long. CDR1 is MNHNY and CDR2 is SVGAGI in the germline V gene (reference sequence). Trimming shortened V by 10 bases and J by 3 bases, and 3 bases separated the two germline ends. As DNA, the CDR3 is TGTGCCACATACACCGGGGAGCTGTTTTTT. Residues: CATYTGELFF.

The chain couples TRBV7-3 to TRBJ1-1; TRBD1 aligns across 7 bases. Per germline, CDR1 SGHTA and CDR2 FQGTGA. CDR3 length: 15 residues. V lost 5 bases, J lost 0 bases, and 6 bases stayed unmatched. CDR3 region: CASSPGGQMNTEAFF. CDR3 nucleotides: TGTGCCAGCAGCCCCGGGGGACAGATGAACACTGAAGCTTTCTTT.

The V and J genes are TRBV13 and TRBJ2-5; 14 nucleotides align to TRBD2. J gave up 3 bases and V 5 bases, and 2 bases lay outside the gene matches. The germline V gene encodes CDR1 PRHDT and CDR2 FYEKMQ (reference sequence). The CDR3 covers 15 residues. CDR3 DNA: TGTGCCAGCAGCCCGACTAGCGGGGGGGAAGAGACCCAGTACTTC. It yields the protein CASSPTSGGEETQYF. Full variable domain (outside the CDR3, taken from reference TRBV13 and TRBJ2-5): AAGVIQSPRHLIKEKRETATLKCYPIPRHDTVYWYQQGPGQDPQFLISFYEKMQSDKGSIPDRFSAQQFSDYHSELNMSSLELGDSALYFCASSPTSGGEETQYFGPGTRLLVL.

The chain joins TRBV5-5 to TRBJ1-2; 11 bases are a match to TRBD1. CDR1 and CDR2 (germline): SGHKS, YYEKEE (reference sequence). There are 18 residues in the CDR3. V was clipped by 0 bases and J by 1 base; unmatched bases: 8. DNA of the CDR3: TGTGCCAGCAGCTTGGTAGGGACAGGGGGGAATTTTAACTATGGCTACACCTTC. Translating gives CASSLVGTGGNFNYGYTF.

This clone is categorized as medium-sized. The chain combines TRBV7-9 with TRBJ2-4; the D is unclear. Germline values: CDR1 SEHNR, CDR2 FQNEAQ (reference sequence). The CDR3 totals 16 residues. V lost 4 bases, J lost 0 bases, and 13 bases lay in between. The CDR3: CASSSAPPLAKNIQYF. The CDR3 DNA sequence: TGTGCCAGCAGCTCGGCCCCTCCATTAGCCAAAAACATTCAGTACTTC.

The chain has TRBV27 and TRBJ2-3; a possible D gene is TRBD2 (5 bases). In germline, CDR1 is MNHEY, CDR2 SMNVEV (reference sequence). The CDR3 loop spans 15 amino acids. V lost 5 bases and J lost 1, with 13 bases in between. The CDR3 DNA sequence: TGTGCCAGCAGTCCTCCAACTAGGGGCACAGATACGCAGTATTTT. Its protein is CASSPPTRGTDTQYF.

This sequence joins TRBV6-1 and TRBJ1-5, with 7 bases fitting TRBD1. The germline V gene has CDR1 MNHNS and CDR2 SASEGT. The junction had 5 bases not matched to a gene; V was cut back by 11 bases and J by 4 bases. The CDR3 is 12 amino acids. The CDR3 sequence is CAVQGWNQPQHF. CDR3 DNA sequence: TGTGCCGTACAGGGGTGGAATCAGCCCCAGCATTTT.

This clone has a handful of counts. CDR3 coding DNA: TGTGCCAGCAGCGAGGGACTAGGGGCCAAAAACATTCAGTACTTC. Amino acid sequence: CASSEGLGAKNIQYF. The chain carries TRBV6-5 and TRBJ2-4, with 8 bases identical to TRBD2. The J segment lost 1 base and the V segment lost 6 bases, leaving 5 bases of the junction unmatched. The V gene's germline CDR1 is MNHEY and CDR2 SVGAGI. The CDR3 is made up of 15 amino acids.

The chain's CDR3 is CASSVGGSVMAGELFF. The CDR3 DNA follows: TGTGCCAGCAGCGTAGGGGGTAGCGTGATGGCCGGGGAGCTGTTTTTT. The V and J genes are TRBV9 and TRBJ2-2, with a weak D call TRBD2 (5 bases). Germline CDR1 reads SGDLS; CDR2 reads YYNGEE. CDR3 length equals 16 residues. V was cut by 0 bases and J by 6 bases, with 15 bases left in between.